Each of the 25 T cell receptor beta chains below was sequenced from the same sample in a study of CD8 T cells in Susac syndrome. With random hexamers, reverse transcription was performed on about 0.45 to 1 ug of RNA. TCRdb passed the immunoSEQ multiplex PCR reads through MiXCR, listing each CDR3 protein once. The table includes nearly 70,000 distinct CDR3 sequences, approximately 95% detected once. What was sequenced was CD8+ T cells from PBMCs. The receptors derive from a human donor in good health.

This chain uses TRBV20-1 with TRBJ1-3; the D gene is possibly TRBD1 (6 bases). V lost 6 bases, J lost 0 bases, and 12 bases lay in between. Germline-derived CDR1 and CDR2 are DFQATT and SNEGSKA (reference sequence). The CDR3 covers 14 residues. The CDR3 region is CSASTGSSGNTIYF. Here the CDR3 DNA reads TGCAGTGCAAGTACAGGGAGCTCTGGAAACACCATATATTTT.

This chain links TRBV6-5 with TRBJ1-3, with D hard to call. Germline loops: CDR1 MNHEY, CDR2 SVGAGI. Between the trimmed V and J ends, which lost 6 bases and 0 bases, there was a span of 9 bases. CDR3 length equals 14 residues. Here the CDR3 DNA reads TGTGCCAGCAGCGTTGTGGGCTCTGGAAACACCATATATTTT. Encoded protein: CASSVVGSGNTIYF.

This clonotype was counted a few times. The V call is TRBV7-9, the J call TRBJ1-1; the D is unclear. The CDR3 spans 14 residues. Per the germline V gene, CDR1 is SEHNR and CDR2 is FQNEAQ (reference sequence). Trimming pared 3 bases from V and 1 base from J, leaving 9 bases between. The CDR3: CASSFRAGNTEAFF. CDR3 bases: TGTGCCAGCAGCTTCCGTGCAGGGAACACTGAAGCTTTCTTT.

This clonotype was seen only once. The chain links TRBV4-1 to TRBJ2-5, with 9 positions matching TRBD2. In germline, CDR1 is MGHRA, CDR2 YSYEKL. The CDR3 spans 16 residues. V was pared by 4 bases and J by 5 bases, with 11 bases of the junction left unmatched. Written as DNA, the CDR3 is TGCGCCAGCAGCCTCCGTGCGGGGGGGCCGAGTGAGACCCAGTACTTC. Protein: CASSLRAGGPSETQYF.

The V call is TRBV29-1, the J call TRBJ1-1; the match to TRBD1 covers 8 bases. The V segment lost 7 bases and the J segment 2 bases; nucleotides outside the gene matches: 9. Germline lookup yields CDR1 SQVTM and CDR2 ANQGSEA. The CDR3 totals 14 residues. The CDR3, as DNA: TGCAGCGCCCTAGGACAGGGAAGTAACACTGAAGCTTTCTTT. Its translation is CSALGQGSNTEAFF.

The chain carries TRBV5-1 and TRBJ1-4; D might be TRBD1 (6 bases). Deletions cut 4 bases from V and 7 bases from J, with 17 bases between. The CDR3 is 15 residues long. CDR1 is SGHRS and CDR2 is YFSETQ in the germline V gene. The CDR3 coding sequence is TGCGCCAGCAGCATCCCCGAGAAGACAGGTGAAAAACTGTTTTTT. It encodes CASSIPEKTGEKLFF.

J is TRBJ2-5 and V is TRBV7-3; possible D gene TRBD2, 7 bases. V lost 5 bases, J lost 5 bases, and 18 bases lay in between. The CDR3 runs to 15 residues. Germline CDR1 SGHTA, CDR2 FQGTGA. The CDR3 is CASSRGTGGGETQYF. The CDR3 DNA is TGTGCCAGCAGCCGGGGAACGGGGGGCGGTGAGACCCAGTACTTC.

The J gene is TRBJ2-1, the V gene TRBV7-6; D is unclear. This CDR3 region has 13 residues. V shed 2 bases and J shed 8 bases, with 10 bases lying between them. Germline CDR1 reads SGHVS; CDR2 reads FNYEAQ. The chain's CDR3 is CASSLHPYDEQFF. CDR3 sequence (DNA): TGTGCCAGCAGCTTACATCCGTACGATGAGCAGTTCTTC.

The V call is TRBV5-1, the J call TRBJ2-3; 12 positions agree with TRBD2. The CDR3 extends over 17 amino acids. The germline CDR1 and CDR2 sequences are SGHRS and YFSETQ. V gave up 0 bases and J gave up 5 bases; unmatched junction bases: 7. CDR3 nucleotide sequence: TGCGCCAGCAGCTTGGAGGCTAGCGGGGGGGCTGGAGATACGCAGTATTTT. This translates into CASSLEASGGAGDTQYF.

This clonotype was observed once. This chain connects TRBV9 to TRBJ1-1; D is uncertain. The CDR3 spans 13 residues. CDR1 and CDR2 from the germline V gene are SGDLS and YYNGEE. The V end lost 2 bases, the J end lost 3 bases, and 8 bases lay between the germline ends. CDR3 sequence (DNA): TGTGCCAGCAGCGTTCGTTACTACACTGAAGCTTTCTTT. It yields the protein CASSVRYYTEAFF.

The chain links TRBV7-8 to TRBJ1-6; D is unclear. This CDR3 has 15 residues. Germline CDR1 SGHVS, CDR2 FQNEAQ. Trimming removed 1 base from V and 7 bases from J, with 11 bases in between. The CDR3 DNA reads as TGTGCCAGCAGCTTAGACAACTTGTGGAATTCACCCCTCCACTTT. This encodes CASSLDNLWNSPLHF.

The rearrangement joins TRBV9 to TRBJ1-1; tentatively, D is TRBD1 (5 bases). CDR3 size: 13 residues. The V and J ends lost 0 bases and 6 bases respectively, with 9 bases between them. Germline V gene data show CDR1 as SGDLS and CDR2 as YYNGEE. The CDR3 DNA follows: TGTGCCAGCAGCGTAGAGGCAGGGCCTGAAGCTTTCTTT. Translated: CASSVEAGPEAFF.

The chain employs TRBV28 and TRBJ2-3; tentatively, D is TRBD1 or TRBD2 (5 bases each). The CDR3 is made up of 16 amino acids. Trimming cost V 3 bases and J 0 bases, with 13 bases left between them. Germline V CDR1 and CDR2: MDHEN, SYDVKM. The chain's CDR3 is CASSFDPGPSTDTQYF. For the CDR3, the DNA is TGTGCCAGCAGTTTTGATCCGGGGCCAAGCACAGATACGCAGTATTTT.

This clonotype has just a few counts. The rearrangement uses TRBV19 and TRBJ2-7; 10 positions agree with TRBD1. CDR1 and CDR2 from the germline V gene are LNHDA and SQIVND (reference sequence). The CDR3 covers 15 residues. V dropped 3 bases and J dropped 2; count of bases not matched to a gene: 4. CDR3 amino acids: CASSIMTGGTYEQYF. The CDR3 DNA follows: TGTGCCAGTAGTATTATGACAGGGGGCACCTACGAGCAGTACTTC.

This sequence joins TRBV12-3 or TRBV12-4 and TRBJ2-7; D possibly corresponds to TRBD2 (5 bases). V lost 7 bases, J lost 1 base, and 11 bases lay in between. This CDR3 region has 13 residues. CDR3 nucleotides: TGTGCCAGCACCCTTGAGCGGTCCTACGAGCAGTACTTC. Amino acid sequence: CASTLERSYEQYF.

As for this clonotype: A read error may account for a junction end that differs from germline. The chain uses TRBV28 and TRBJ1-6, with D tentatively TRBD1 (5 bases). Germline V gene data show CDR1 as MDHEN and CDR2 as SYDVKM. There are 16 residues in the CDR3. This chain's CDR3 is CAGSPLMEGNNSPLHF. The CDR3 nucleotides read TGTGCCGGCAGTCCCCTGATGGAGGGGAATAATTCACCCCTCCACTTT.

The chain joins TRBV29-1 to TRBJ1-1; D is perhaps TRBD1 (5 bases). CDR3 length equals 13 residues. Between the trimmed V and J ends, which lost 8 bases and 1 base, there was a span of 14 bases. The germline gives CDR1 SQVTM, CDR2 ANQGSEA. Written as DNA, the CDR3 is TGCAGCACATACAGGTCCGAGAACACTGAAGCTTTCTTT. Amino acids: CSTYRSENTEAFF. The full variable domain, completed using reference TRBV29-1 and TRBJ1-1, is SAVISQKPSRDICQRGTSLTIQCQVDSQVTMMFWYRQQPGQSLTLIATANQGSEATYESGFVIDKFPISRPNLTFSTLTVSNMSPEDSSIYLCSTYRSENTEAFFGQGTRLTVV.

The V and J genes are TRBV29-1 and TRBJ1-1; D is undetermined. From germline, CDR1 is SQVTM and CDR2 ANQGSEA. The germline V and J ends were trimmed by 0 bases and 7 bases, with 12 bases remaining between them. The CDR3 extends over 13 amino acids. The CDR3, as DNA: TGCAGCGTTGAAGAGGCCCGAGGCGATGAAGCTTTCTTT. Its translation: CSVEEARGDEAFF.

This chain joins TRBV19 and TRBJ2-1; 7 nucleotides align to TRBD2. CDR3 length: 16 residues. Germline trimming cut 6 bases from V and 3 bases from J; bases unmatched to any gene: 11. The germline CDR1 and CDR2 sequences are LNHDA and SQIVND (reference sequence). The CDR3 DNA reads as TGTGCCAGTAGCCCTGTGGGAGGGGTGAACTACAATGAGCAGTTCTTC. Translating gives CASSPVGGVNYNEQFF.

This chain connects TRBV3-1 to TRBJ2-6, with D uncertain. Per germline, CDR1 LGHDT and CDR2 YNNKEL (reference sequence). The V end lost 4 bases, the J end lost 4 bases, and 11 bases lay between the germline ends. The CDR3 length is 15 residues. CDR3 amino acids: CASSLPTPGANVLTF. The DNA of the CDR3 is TGTGCCAGCAGCCTTCCTACCCCAGGGGCCAACGTCCTGACTTTC. Supplemented by reference TRBV3-1 and TRBJ2-6, the full variable domain reads DTAVSQTPKYLVTQMGNDKSIKCEQNLGHDTMYWYKQDSKKFLKIMFSYNNKELIINETVPNRFSPKSPDKAHLNLHINSLELGDSAVYFCASSLPTPGANVLTFGAGSRLTVL.

This clonotype is a singleton in its sample. The chain joins TRBV7-6 to TRBJ2-2, with D possibly being TRBD1 (5 bases). Germline CDR1 SGHVS, CDR2 FNYEAQ. Trimming removed 1 base from V and 0 bases from J, with 6 bases in between. The CDR3 has 15 amino acids. Here the CDR3 DNA reads TGTGCCAGCAGCTTAGGGACAACGAACACCGGGGAGCTGTTTTTT. It translates to CASSLGTTNTGELFF.

The chain recombines TRBV24-1 with TRBJ2-7; 8 bases match TRBD1. The CDR3 has 14 residues. V was clipped by 9 bases and J by 2 bases; unmatched bases: 8. The germline V gene has CDR1 KGHDR and CDR2 SFDVKD. CDR3 protein: CATQEGTGTYEQYF. The CDR3 region has the DNA TGTGCCACCCAGGAGGGGACAGGTACCTACGAGCAGTACTTC.

The genes are TRBV27 and TRBJ1-1, with D tentatively TRBD1 (5 bases). The CDR3 consists of 12 residues. Germline V gives CDR1 MNHEY, CDR2 SMNVEV (reference sequence). Trimming cost V 8 bases and J 5 bases, with 12 bases left between them. The CDR3 DNA reads as TGTGCCAGCCAGAGGGGACGAACTGAAGCTTTCTTT. Amino acids: CASQRGRTEAFF.

This chain uses TRBV7-6 with TRBJ2-5, with D tentatively TRBD1 (6 bases). Looked up from germline, CDR1 is SGHVS and CDR2 is FNYEAQ. This CDR3 region has 13 residues. V was pared by 4 bases and J by 5 bases, with 11 bases between. The CDR3 DNA reads as TGTGCCAGCAGCTCACAGGGTTACGAGACCCAGTACTTC. Protein product: CASSSQGYETQYF.

The chain is built from TRBV4-1 and TRBJ2-3; D ambiguous. The V and J ends lost 3 bases and 0 bases respectively, with 10 bases between them. This CDR3 has 15 residues. Germline CDR1 and CDR2: MGHRA and YSYEKL. DNA for the CDR3: TGCGCCAGCAGCCAGGGAATAGGGAGCACAGATACGCAGTATTTT. The encoded protein is CASSQGIGSTDTQYF.